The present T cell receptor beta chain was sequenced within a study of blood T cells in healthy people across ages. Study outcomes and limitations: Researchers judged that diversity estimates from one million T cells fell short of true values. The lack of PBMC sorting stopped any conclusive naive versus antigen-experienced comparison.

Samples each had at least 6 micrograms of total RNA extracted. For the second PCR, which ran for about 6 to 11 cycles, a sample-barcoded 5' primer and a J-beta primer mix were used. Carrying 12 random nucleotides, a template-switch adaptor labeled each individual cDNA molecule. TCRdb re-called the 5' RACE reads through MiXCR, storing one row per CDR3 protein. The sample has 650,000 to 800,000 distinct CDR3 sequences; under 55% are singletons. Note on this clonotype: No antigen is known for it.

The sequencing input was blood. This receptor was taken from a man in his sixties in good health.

CDR3 residues: CASSRSGLSSYEQYF. The CDR3 nucleotides are TGTGCCAGCAGCCGTAGCGGGTTGAGCTCCTACGAGCAGTACTTC. This sequence joins TRBV6-5 and TRBJ2-7; 7 bases line up with TRBD2. V lost 6 bases, J lost 0 bases, and 8 bases stayed unmatched. The CDR3 has 15 amino acids. The germline V gene has CDR1 MNHEY and CDR2 SVGAGI.